This T cell receptor beta chain was identified during a study of cytomegalovirus exposure and HLA in healthy donors. The PCR ran on 60 Vbeta and 13 Jbeta primers. Original analysis: In a later analysis, around 10 million of some 80 million unique beta chains occurred in at least two donors. Produced via immunoSEQ multiplex PCR; TCRdb's table is partial and in-frame only. V and J calls and clone size come straight from that table; D and trimming were deduced from the DNA. The sample lists some 110,000 clones; approximately 74% were seen once. Donors were nominally healthy when sampled, though unrecorded immune exposures were likely. The CDR3 consists of 11 residues. Trimming removed 6 bases from V and 2 bases from J, with 8 bases in between. Germline V gene lookup returns CDR1 SQVTM and CDR2 ANQGSEA.

The receptor comes from a woman between 45 and 60 years old in good health and CMV-seropositive. Sequenced sample: PBMCs. The chain employs TRBV29-1 and TRBJ2-7; no firm D call. CDR3 in DNA: TGCAGCGTCCTAGGCACCTACGAGCAGTACTTC. This encodes CSVLGTYEQYF.